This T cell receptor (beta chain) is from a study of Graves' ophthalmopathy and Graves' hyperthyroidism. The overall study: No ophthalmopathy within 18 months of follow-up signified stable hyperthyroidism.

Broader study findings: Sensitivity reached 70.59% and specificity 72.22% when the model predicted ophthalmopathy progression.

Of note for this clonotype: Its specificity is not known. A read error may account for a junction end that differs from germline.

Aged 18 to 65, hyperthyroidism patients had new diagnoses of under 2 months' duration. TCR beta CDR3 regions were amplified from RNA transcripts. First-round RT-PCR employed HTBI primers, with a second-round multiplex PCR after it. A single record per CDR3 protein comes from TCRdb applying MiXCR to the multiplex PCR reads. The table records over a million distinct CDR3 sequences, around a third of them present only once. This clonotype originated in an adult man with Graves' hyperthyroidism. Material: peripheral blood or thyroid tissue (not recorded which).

Written as DNA, the CDR3 is TGTGCCAGCTCACCCGACTCGGGTTTGATTGAGAACTTC. Protein: CASSPDSGLIENF. The genes are TRBV18 and TRBJ2-7; D gene unclear. Germline CDR1 KGHSH, CDR2 LQKENI. The CDR3 contains 13 residues. The entire variable domain, with the rest obtained from reference TRBV18 and TRBJ2-7, is as follows: NAGVMQNPRHLVRRRGQEARLRCSPMKGHSHVYWYRQLPEEGLKFMVYLQKENIIDESGMPKERFSAEFPKEGPSILRIQQVVRGDSAAYFCASSPDSGLIENFGPGTRLTVT.